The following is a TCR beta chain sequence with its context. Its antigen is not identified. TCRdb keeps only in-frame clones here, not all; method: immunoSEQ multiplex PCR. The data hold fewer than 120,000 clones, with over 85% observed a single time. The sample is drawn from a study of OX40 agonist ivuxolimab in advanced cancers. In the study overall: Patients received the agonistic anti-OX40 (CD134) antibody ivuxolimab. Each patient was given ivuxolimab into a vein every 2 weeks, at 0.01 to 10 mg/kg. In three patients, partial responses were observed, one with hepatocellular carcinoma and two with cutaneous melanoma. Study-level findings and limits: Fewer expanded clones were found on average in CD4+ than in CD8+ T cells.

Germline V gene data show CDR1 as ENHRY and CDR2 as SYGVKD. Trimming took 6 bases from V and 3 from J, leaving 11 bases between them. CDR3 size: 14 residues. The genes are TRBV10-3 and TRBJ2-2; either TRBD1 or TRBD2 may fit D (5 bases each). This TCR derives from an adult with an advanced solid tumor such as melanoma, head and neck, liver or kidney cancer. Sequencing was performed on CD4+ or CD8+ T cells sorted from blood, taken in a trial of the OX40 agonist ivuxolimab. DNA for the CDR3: TGTGCCATCAGACCGGGGCGAGACACCGGGGAGCTGTTTTTT. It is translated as CAIRPGRDTGELFF.